This passage covers 7 T cell receptor beta chains from one sample sequenced in a study of blood T cell repertoires in COVID-19. The method was immunoSEQ multiplex PCR; TCRdb's version includes in-frame clones alone and lacks a portion of them. The data show 45,000 or so clones, with over 70% seen just once and over 11% held by the top ten. The specimen sequenced was peripheral blood. Source of these receptors: a human donor in a cohort sampled during active COVID-19.

The V gene is TRBV3-1 (or the pseudogene TRBV3-2), the J gene TRBJ2-5, with TRBD2 matching 8 bases. Per germline, CDR1 LGHDT and CDR2 YNNKEL (reference sequence). The V gene end was trimmed by 4 bases and the J gene end by 3 bases; junction bases not matched to a gene: 4. The CDR3 spans 14 residues. The CDR3 sequence: CASSRSGSEETQYF. The CDR3 nucleotides are TGTGCCAGCAGCCGAAGCGGGAGTGAAGAGACCCAGTACTTC.

This rearrangement joins TRBV28 to TRBJ1-4; the D gene is possibly TRBD1 (5 bases). Germline CDR1 reads MDHEN; CDR2 reads SYDVKM. Deletions cut 6 bases from V and 5 bases from J, with 16 bases between. The CDR3 totals 15 residues. The CDR3 region is CASSQTGLPNEKLFF. CDR3 nucleotide sequence: TGTGCCAGCAGCCAGACGGGACTCCCCAATGAAAAACTGTTTTTT.

The rearrangement links TRBV5-1 to TRBJ2-1, with 11 bases matching TRBD1. J was trimmed by 7 bases and V by 0 bases; bases with no gene match: 6. In germline, CDR1 is SGHRS, CDR2 YFSETQ. This CDR3 comprises 16 residues. The CDR3 DNA sequence: TGCGCCAGCAGCTTGGTACCGGGACAGGGGGATAATGAGCAGTTCTTC. Amino acids: CASSLVPGQGDNEQFF. The variable domain in full, with the rest retrieved from reference TRBV5-1 and TRBJ2-1, is KAGVTQTPRYLIKTRGQQVTLSCSPISGHRSVSWYQQTPGQGLQFLFEYFSETQRNKGNFPGRFSGRQFSNSRSEMNVSTLELGDSALYLCASSLVPGQGDNEQFFGPGTRLTVL.

This clone was counted a single time. The J gene is TRBJ1-5, the V gene TRBV28; tentative D call: TRBD1 (5 bases). This CDR3 spans 15 amino acids. In germline, CDR1 is MDHEN, CDR2 SYDVKM. Trimming cost V 4 bases and J 4 bases, with 14 bases left between them. The CDR3 spells CASSYGGTENQPQHF. The CDR3, as DNA: TGTGCCAGCAGTTACGGGGGGACGGAGAATCAGCCCCAGCATTTT.

This clone was observed a handful of times. The identical CDR3 is also encoded by other nucleotide sequences in the sample. V usage is TRBV5-1 and J usage is TRBJ2-7, with 10 bases identical to TRBD2. After removal of 4 bases from V and 3 bases from J, the junction contained 4 bases not matched to a gene. The germline V gene encodes CDR1 SGHRS and CDR2 YFSETQ. The CDR3 sequence is 14 residues long. The DNA of the CDR3 is TGCGCCAGCAGCGCCGGACTAGCGGACTACGAGCAGTACTTC. Translating gives CASSAGLADYEQYF.

The count of this clone is one. The chain links TRBV12-5 to TRBJ2-7, with 9 bases aligning to TRBD1. V was clipped by 9 bases and J by 7 bases; unmatched bases: 10. Looked up from germline, CDR1 is LGHNT and CDR2 is FRNRAP. This CDR3 region has 13 residues. The CDR3 region is CASQAQGAGEQYF. The CDR3 nucleotides are TGTGCTAGCCAGGCACAGGGGGCCGGTGAGCAGTACTTC.

The chain couples TRBV10-3 to TRBJ2-1; D possibly corresponds to TRBD1 (5 bases). Trimming removed 0 bases from V and 2 bases from J, with 11 bases in between. Per the germline V gene, CDR1 is ENHRY and CDR2 is SYGVKD. The length of the CDR3 is 16 residues. The DNA of the CDR3 is TGTGCCATCAGTGAGTCGAAGGGGAAAACCTACAATGAGCAGTTCTTC. The encoded protein is CAISESKGKTYNEQFF.